The TCR beta chain described here comes from a study of T cell repertoires in cytomegalovirus infection. Study in general: Both CMV infection and a matching HLA type were indicated by public TCR beta signatures. Study findings and constraints: Identification of carriers of CMV plus the relevant HLA was achieved through cumulative public TCR beta family frequency. CMV-specific TCR beta clonotypes restricted by HLA-C were the ones dominating the ex vivo response.

V dropped 8 bases and J dropped 1 base, with 10 bases sitting between them. Germline assignment: CDR1 MDHEN and CDR2 SYDVKM. This CDR3 comprises 13 residues. This clonotype was observed a few times. Its antigen is not known. In TCRdb, the reads were re-called with MiXCR into one record per CDR3 protein. Here the sample spans about 180,000 distinct CDR3 sequences, about a sixth being singletons. This TCR was sampled from a human donor in good health (CMV status not recorded). Some clones in this sample may be carry-over from other donors' samples. Sequenced: CD8+ T cells from PBMCs. The chain employs TRBV28 and TRBJ2-3, with unresolved D. The CDR3 bases are TGTGCCAGCCTCTCCCAGGGCACAGATACGCAGTATTTT. Translation: CASLSQGTDTQYF.